Listed below are T cell receptor beta chains from one sample, sequenced in a study of glioma-infiltrating T cells. TCRdb analysed the multiplex PCR reads with MiXCR anew, one entry per CDR3 protein. The sample carries around 130,000 distinct CDR3 sequences, about 22% recorded once. Material for sequencing was glioma tissue, nonneoplastic brain tissue, or PBMCs (not recorded which). Source of these receptors: a human donor with low-grade glioma or glioblastoma, undergoing nonglioma brain surgery, or in good health (not recorded which). CDR3s leave out the opening cysteine and the closing phenylalanine or tryptophan. Fields, in order: J gene, V gene, CDR3 protein.

TRBJ1-1,TRBV3-1,ASSLLTGGTEAF
TRBJ1-1,TRBV20-1,SARGSAGLWSTEAF
TRBJ1-5,TRBV6-1,ASSPIGRSNQPQH
TRBJ1-6,TRBV20-1,SARRAVSSYNSPLH
TRBJ2-4,TRBV28,ASSPTSGTAALNIQY
TRBJ1-5,TRBV2,ASSKQGHSNQPQH
TRBJ1-1,TRBV19,ASSIDVQVGAF
TRBJ2-5,TRBV12-3/TRBV12-4,ASSLVIRQETQY
TRBJ1-5,TRBV28,ASYSNQPQH
TRBJ1-3,TRBV18,ASSPGSSSGNTIY